The 3 T cell receptor beta chains presented below share a single source sample, sequenced in a study of blood T cell repertoires in COVID-19. Generated by immunoSEQ multiplex PCR, the TCRdb table keeps only in-frame clones and is missing some. The table has about 74,000 clones, over 85% seen once. The sample comprised peripheral blood. The receptors derive from a human donor in a cohort sampled during active COVID-19.

The gene calls are TRBV14 and TRBJ1-6, with 7 nucleotides matching TRBD1. This CDR3 has 17 residues. The germline V gene encodes CDR1 SGHDN and CDR2 FVKESK. V shed 3 bases, J shed 6 bases, and the junction held 11 bases outside the gene matches. The CDR3 spells CASSQRVNRGGNSPLHF. CDR3 DNA: TGTGCCAGCAGCCAGAGGGTTAACAGGGGTGGTAATTCACCCCTCCACTTT.

The chain couples TRBV19 to TRBJ2-5, with 9 bases that match TRBD1. The V segment lost 10 bases and the J segment 2 bases; nucleotides outside the gene matches: 8. CDR1 LNHDA and CDR2 SQIVND come from the germline V gene (reference sequence). The CDR3 extends over 14 amino acids. The CDR3 protein is CATRGQGGQETQYF. CDR3 sequence (DNA): TGTGCCACTCGGGGACAGGGAGGGCAAGAGACCCAGTACTTC.

The chain uses TRBV4-3 and TRBJ2-1; D unresolved. Germline CDR1 reads LGHNA; CDR2 reads YSLEER. The CDR3 is 12 residues long. The V end lost 2 bases, the J end lost 9 bases, and 8 bases lay between the germline ends. CDR3 nucleotides: TGCGCCAGCAGCCAACGGGTCGGTGAGCAGTTCTTC. Amino acids: CASSQRVGEQFF.